The 14 T cell receptor beta chains reported below all come from one sample, sequenced in a study of CD8+ T cells in alopecia areata. RNA extraction was followed by reverse transcription into cDNA, which acted as the sequencing template. Sequencing was performed with immunoSEQ multiplex PCR; in TCRdb, only in-frame clones are kept and a portion is missing. There are 150,000 to 200,000 clones in the sample; 67% occur only once, and over 9.5% lies in the top ten. The material was CD8+ T cells sorted from blood, obtained at week 0. These receptors all stem from a human donor with alopecia areata.

The chain uses TRBV2 and TRBJ1-5, with 10 bases lining up with TRBD1. The CDR3 covers 16 residues. V was clipped by 8 bases and J by 1 base; unmatched bases: 8. CDR1 is SNHLY and CDR2 is FYNNEI in the germline V gene. The CDR3 sequence is CASLGTGDPSNQPQHF. CDR3 nucleotides: TGTGCCAGCCTCGGGACAGGGGACCCCAGCAATCAGCCCCAGCATTTT.

This chain joins TRBV5-1 and TRBJ1-1; possibly TRBD1 for D (6 bases). The V gene's germline CDR1 is SGHRS and CDR2 YFSETQ. This CDR3 is built from 15 residues. V lost 0 bases, J lost 1 base, and 10 bases lay in between. Here the CDR3 reads CASSLAAGENTEAFF. CDR3 DNA: TGCGCCAGCAGCTTGGCCGCAGGGGAGAACACTGAAGCTTTCTTT.

This chain links TRBV18 with TRBJ1-2, with D maybe TRBD1 (6 bases). The V end lost 0 bases, the J end lost 0 bases, and 8 bases lay between the germline ends. Looked up from germline, CDR1 is KGHSH and CDR2 is LQKENI. This CDR3 comprises 15 residues. The CDR3 nucleotides are TGTGCCAGCTCACCACCTCGGACAGCTAACTATGGCTACACCTTC. Protein: CASSPPRTANYGYTF.

This chain joins TRBV6-5 and TRBJ1-1, with a possible D match to TRBD1 (6 bases). Trimming stripped 4 bases from V and 8 bases from J, with 17 bases between. Germline V CDR1 and CDR2: MNHEY, SVGAGI. The CDR3 runs to 14 residues. CDR3 sequence: CASSWGGGQIEAFF. The CDR3 nucleotides are TGTGCCAGCAGTTGGGGAGGGGGACAAATCGAAGCTTTCTTT.

This rearrangement joins TRBV5-4 to TRBJ2-2; perhaps TRBD2 as D (6 bases). The V gene lost 0 bases and the J gene lost 6 bases, with 9 bases spanning the gap. Germline V gene lookup returns CDR1 SGHNT and CDR2 YYREEE (reference sequence). The CDR3 is 14 amino acids. The CDR3 nucleotides are TGTGCCAGCAGCTTGGTTCCTAGCGCCGGGGAGCTGTTTTTT. Encoded protein: CASSLVPSAGELFF.

The V and J genes are TRBV27 and TRBJ1-2; tentative D call: TRBD1 (5 bases). Trimming shortened V by 8 bases and J by 8 bases, and 21 bases separated the two germline ends. CDR1 MNHEY and CDR2 SMNVEV come from the germline V gene (reference sequence). The CDR3 runs to 14 residues. The CDR3 sequence is CASLSVGGSEGYTF. In nucleotides, the CDR3 is TGTGCCAGCCTAAGCGTGGGGGGATCGGAGGGCTACACCTTC.

The V gene is TRBV13, the J gene TRBJ1-6, with TRBD1 as a possible D gene (6 bases). The CDR3 loop spans 16 amino acids. Germline CDR1 is PRHDT and CDR2 is FYEKMQ (reference sequence). Trimming cost V 2 bases and J 6 bases, with 14 bases left between them. The CDR3 DNA reads as TGTGCCAGCAGCTTAACAGGACAGTTACTTAATTCACCCCTCCACTTT. Its translation is CASSLTGQLLNSPLHF.

Notes on this clone: Other nucleotide sequences in the sample specify the same CDR3. V gene TRBV9 combines with J gene TRBJ2-2, with D unclear. Trimming took 4 bases from V and 2 from J, leaving 3 bases between them. This CDR3 is built from 12 residues. In germline, CDR1 is SGDLS, CDR2 YYNGEE. Here the CDR3 DNA reads TGTGCCAGCAGCCCCAACACCGGGGAGCTGTTTTTT. Protein product: CASSPNTGELFF.

This clone came up a few times. This chain joins TRBV6-6 and TRBJ2-5; D might be TRBD1 (6 bases). Germline lookup yields CDR1 MNHNY and CDR2 SVGAGI (reference sequence). The germline V and J ends were trimmed by 11 bases and 1 base, with 17 bases remaining between them. The CDR3 loop spans 14 amino acids. The DNA for the CDR3 is TGTGCCCTTAAAGAACAGGGAGCCCAAGAGACCCAGTACTTC. Its translation is CALKEQGAQETQYF.

In nucleotides, the CDR3 is TGTGCCAGCAGTGACTCGGGACGATACTACGAGCAGTACTTC. This encodes CASSDSGRYYEQYF. The chain links TRBV6-1 to TRBJ2-7; D might be TRBD1 or TRBD2, each matching 5 bases. The CDR3 consists of 14 residues. The ends were cut back, 3 bases at V and 3 bases at J, with 12 bases in the middle. CDR1 MNHNS and CDR2 SASEGT come from the germline V gene.

This chain connects TRBV6-1 to TRBJ2-6; D gene uncertain. CDR1 and CDR2 (germline): MNHNS, SASEGT. The CDR3 is 16 residues long. V lost 6 bases to trimming and J lost 0 bases, with 12 bases between them. The CDR3 nucleotides read TGTGCCAGCAGCGAAACGCGTCCCTCTGGGGCCAACGTCCTGACTTTC. It is translated as CASSETRPSGANVLTF.

The chain joins TRBV11-2 to TRBJ2-2; D ambiguous. The CDR3 length is 14 residues. Trimming stripped 5 bases from V and 1 base from J, with 8 bases between. Per germline, CDR1 SGHAT and CDR2 FQNNGV. CDR3 sequence (DNA): TGTGCCAGCAGCCCTTGGGGGAACACCGGGGAGCTGTTTTTT. Translation: CASSPWGNTGELFF.

Details on this clone: Other nucleotide sequences from this sample produce the same CDR3. The genes are TRBV6-5 and TRBJ2-7; D gene ambiguous. The CDR3 totals 13 residues. V shed 0 bases and J shed 6 bases, with 9 bases lying between them. Germline lookup yields CDR1 MNHEY and CDR2 SVGAGI. DNA for the CDR3: TGTGCCAGCAGTTACTCGAAGGGTGGCGAGCAGTACTTC. This encodes CASSYSKGGEQYF.

This chain joins TRBV29-1 and TRBJ2-7, with D perhaps TRBD1 or TRBD2 (5 bases each). Germline-derived CDR1 and CDR2 are SQVTM and ANQGSEA. This CDR3 has 12 amino acids. The V end lost 3 bases, the J end lost 2 bases, and 8 bases lay between the germline ends. The CDR3 protein is CSVDLGAYEQYF. In DNA, the CDR3 is TGCAGCGTTGATCTGGGGGCCTACGAGCAGTACTTC.